The clone carrying this T cell receptor beta chain came up a few times. Its antigen is unidentified. TCRdb independently ran MiXCR on the 5' RACE reads; one entry per CDR3 protein. Among 250,000 to 400,000 distinct CDR3 sequences listed, around 4.4% were seen once. The CDR3 has 14 residues. Trimming took 5 bases from V and 6 from J, leaving 16 bases between them. CDR1 and CDR2 from the germline V gene are SGHAT and FQDESV (reference sequence). The data were taken from a study of T cells after yellow fever vaccination. Findings of the study overall: Abundant contaminating clonotypes from the bulk population could appear in FACS-sorted repertoires.

The clonotype originates from a man between 18 and 29 years old who received the YFV17D yellow fever vaccine. The gene calls are TRBV11-1 and TRBJ1-1; D is ambiguous. The sample was PBMCs, taken 15 days after the yellow fever booster vaccination. This CDR3 reads CASSRAGSRSEAFF. CDR3 bases: TGTGCCAGCAGCAGGGCGGGATCACGGTCTGAAGCTTTCTTT.